This TCR beta chain came from a study of breast tumors, draining lymph nodes, adjacent tissues. TCRdb fed the multiplex PCR reads into MiXCR, producing one record per CDR3 protein. The data contain 140,000 or so distinct CDR3 sequences, approximately 29% of them singletons. This clonotype appeared many times. Just one base apart from a much larger clone, this may be a read error. Samples came from axillary lymph nodes draining the breast cancer. Source material: axillary lymph node tissue. This clonotype originated in a female donor with breast cancer. Some clones in this sample may be carry-over from other donors' samples.

The CDR3 region has the DNA TGTGCCAGCAGTCGTTCACCTAGCGTCAATGAGCAGTCCTTC. Amino acids: CASSRSPSVNEQSF. The V gene is TRBV9, the J gene TRBJ2-1, with a tentative D call TRBD2 (6 bases). CDR3 length: 14 residues. In germline, CDR1 is SGDLS, CDR2 YYNGEE.